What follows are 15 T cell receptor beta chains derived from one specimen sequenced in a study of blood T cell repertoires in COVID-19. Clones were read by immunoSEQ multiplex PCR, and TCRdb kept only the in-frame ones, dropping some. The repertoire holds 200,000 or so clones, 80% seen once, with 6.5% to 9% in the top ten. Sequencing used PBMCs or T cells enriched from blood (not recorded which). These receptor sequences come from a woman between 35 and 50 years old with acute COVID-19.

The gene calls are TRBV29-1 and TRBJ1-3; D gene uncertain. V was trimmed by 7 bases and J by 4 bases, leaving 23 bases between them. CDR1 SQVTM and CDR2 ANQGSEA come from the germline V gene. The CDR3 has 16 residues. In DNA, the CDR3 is TGCAGCGCTATACTTCTGACCCGCGACTCGGGAAACACCATATATTTT. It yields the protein CSAILLTRDSGNTIYF. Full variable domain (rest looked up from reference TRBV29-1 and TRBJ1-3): SAVISQKPSRDICQRGTSLTIQCQVDSQVTMMFWYRQQPGQSLTLIATANQGSEATYESGFVIDKFPISRPNLTFSTLTVSNMSPEDSSIYLCSAILLTRDSGNTIYFGEGSWLTVV.

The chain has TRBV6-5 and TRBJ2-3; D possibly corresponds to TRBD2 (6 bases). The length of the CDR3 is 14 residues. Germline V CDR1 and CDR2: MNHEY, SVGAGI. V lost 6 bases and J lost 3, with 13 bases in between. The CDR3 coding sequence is TGTGCCAGCAGCGACCTAGGGAGGACAGATACGCAGTATTTT. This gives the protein CASSDLGRTDTQYF.

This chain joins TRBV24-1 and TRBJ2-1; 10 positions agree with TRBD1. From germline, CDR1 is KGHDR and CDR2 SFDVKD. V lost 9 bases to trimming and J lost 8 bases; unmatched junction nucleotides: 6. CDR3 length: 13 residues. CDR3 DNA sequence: TGTGCCACCGGGACAGGGGAGTTTTATGAGCAGTTCTTC. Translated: CATGTGEFYEQFF.

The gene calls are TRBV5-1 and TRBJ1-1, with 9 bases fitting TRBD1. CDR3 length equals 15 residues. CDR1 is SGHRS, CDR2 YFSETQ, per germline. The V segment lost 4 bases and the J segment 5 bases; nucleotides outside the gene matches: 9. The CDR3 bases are TGCGCCAGCAGCCTCTCACAGGGGGCGCAGACTGAAGCTTTCTTT. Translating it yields CASSLSQGAQTEAFF.

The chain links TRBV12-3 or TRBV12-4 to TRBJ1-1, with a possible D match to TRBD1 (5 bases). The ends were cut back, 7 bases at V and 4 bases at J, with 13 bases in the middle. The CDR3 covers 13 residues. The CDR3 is CASTLDQGTEAFF. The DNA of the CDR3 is TGTGCCAGCACCTTGGACCAGGGCACTGAAGCTTTCTTT.

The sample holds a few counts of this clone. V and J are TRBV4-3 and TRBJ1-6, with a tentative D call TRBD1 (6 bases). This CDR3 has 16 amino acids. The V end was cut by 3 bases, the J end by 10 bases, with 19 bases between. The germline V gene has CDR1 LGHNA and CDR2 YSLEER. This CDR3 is CASSQRVGALGSPLHF. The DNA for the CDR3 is TGCGCCAGCAGCCAGAGAGTGGGGGCCTTGGGATCACCCCTCCACTTT.

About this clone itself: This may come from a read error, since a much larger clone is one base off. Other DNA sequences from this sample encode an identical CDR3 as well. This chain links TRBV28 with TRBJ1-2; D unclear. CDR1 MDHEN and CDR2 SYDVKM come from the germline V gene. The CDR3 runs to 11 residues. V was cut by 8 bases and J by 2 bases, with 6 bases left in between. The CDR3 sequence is CASSGNYGYTF. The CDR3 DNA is TGTGCCAGCTCCGGGAACTATGGCTACACCTTC.

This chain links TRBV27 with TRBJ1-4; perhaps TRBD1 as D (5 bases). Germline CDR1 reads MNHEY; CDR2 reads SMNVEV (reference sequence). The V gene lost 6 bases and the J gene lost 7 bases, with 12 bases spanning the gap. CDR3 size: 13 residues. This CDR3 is CASSPTESEKLFF. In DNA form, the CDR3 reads TGTGCCAGCAGCCCGACAGAAAGTGAAAAACTGTTTTTT.

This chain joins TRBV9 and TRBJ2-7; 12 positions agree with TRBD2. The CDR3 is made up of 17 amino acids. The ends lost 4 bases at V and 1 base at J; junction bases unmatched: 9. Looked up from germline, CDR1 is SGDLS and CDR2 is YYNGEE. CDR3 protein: CASSPGLAGGISYEQYF. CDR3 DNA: TGTGCCAGCAGCCCAGGTCTAGCGGGGGGGATTTCCTACGAGCAGTACTTC.

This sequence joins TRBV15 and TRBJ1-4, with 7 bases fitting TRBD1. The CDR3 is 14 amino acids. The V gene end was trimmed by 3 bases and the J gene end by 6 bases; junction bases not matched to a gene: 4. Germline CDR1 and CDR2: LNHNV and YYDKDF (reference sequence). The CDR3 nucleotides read TGTGCCACCAGCAGCCGGGACAGAGATGAAAAACTGTTTTTT. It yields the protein CATSSRDRDEKLFF.

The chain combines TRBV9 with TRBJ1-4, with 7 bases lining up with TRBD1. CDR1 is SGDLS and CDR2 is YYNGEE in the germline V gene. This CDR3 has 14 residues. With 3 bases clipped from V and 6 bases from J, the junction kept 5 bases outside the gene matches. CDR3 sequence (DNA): TGTGCCAGCAGCGCCAGGACAGGCGATGAAAAACTGTTTTTT. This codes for CASSARTGDEKLFF.

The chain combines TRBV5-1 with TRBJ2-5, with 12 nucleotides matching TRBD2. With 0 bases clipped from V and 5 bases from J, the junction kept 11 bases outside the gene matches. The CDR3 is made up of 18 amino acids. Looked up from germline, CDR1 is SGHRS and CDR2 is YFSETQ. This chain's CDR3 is CASSLELWLAGGGETQYF. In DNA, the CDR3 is TGCGCCAGCAGCTTGGAGTTGTGGCTAGCGGGGGGGGGCGAGACCCAGTACTTC.

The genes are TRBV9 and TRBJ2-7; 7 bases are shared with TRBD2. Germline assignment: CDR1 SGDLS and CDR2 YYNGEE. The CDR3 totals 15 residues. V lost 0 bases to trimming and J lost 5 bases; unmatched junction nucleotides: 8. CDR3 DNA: TGTGCCAGCAGCGTAGCGGTGGGAGGGCCCAACGAGCAGTACTTC. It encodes CASSVAVGGPNEQYF.

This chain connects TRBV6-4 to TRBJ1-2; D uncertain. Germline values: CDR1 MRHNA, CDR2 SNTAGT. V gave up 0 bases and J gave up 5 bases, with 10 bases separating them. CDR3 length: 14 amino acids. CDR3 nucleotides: TGTGCCAGCAGTGACTCGCACGGTAATTATGGCTACACCTTC. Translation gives CASSDSHGNYGYTF.

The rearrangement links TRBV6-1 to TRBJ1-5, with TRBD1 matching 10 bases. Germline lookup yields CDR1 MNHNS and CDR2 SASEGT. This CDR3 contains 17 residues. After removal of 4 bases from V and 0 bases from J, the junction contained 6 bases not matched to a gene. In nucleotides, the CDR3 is TGTGCCAGCAGTGTGGGGACAGGGGTTTATAGCAATCAGCCCCAGCATTTT. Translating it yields CASSVGTGVYSNQPQHF.